This TCR beta chain was obtained from a study of blood T cell repertoires in COVID-19. About the research overall: Nucleic acid was either cDNA or gDNA, and it came from T cells, B-cell-depleted T cells, or PBMCs.

V lost 1 base and J lost 6, with 11 bases in between. This CDR3 has 14 residues. Looked up from germline, CDR1 is SEHNR and CDR2 is FQNEAQ (reference sequence). Only in-frame clones appear in the TCRdb table, and some are missing; sequencing was by immunoSEQ multiplex PCR. The sample lists under 150,000 clones; around nine tenths were seen once. Source material: peripheral blood. The V gene is TRBV7-9, the J gene TRBJ2-3; D is possibly TRBD1 (5 bases). This sequence was found in a man aged 50-59 years with active COVID-19. The CDR3 sequence: CASSLVGAGDTQYF. The CDR3 nucleotides read TGTGCCAGCAGCTTAGTTGGCGCAGGGGATACGCAGTATTTT.